This T cell receptor (beta chain) derives from a study of breast tumors, draining lymph nodes, adjacent tissues (dated by TCRdb to between 2015 and 2016). Study-wide context: TCR beta repertoires were compared across tumor, adjacent nontumor tissue and axillary lymph nodes obtained from breast cancer patients. In human breast cancer, the study set out to evaluate how tumor, surrounding tissue and draining lymph node repertoires relate to one another and whether T cells may move between these sites.

This clonotype was counted ten times or more. Its antigen is not yet known. No qualities accompany the bases; no much larger clone lies one base away. The lymph node samples were taken from the axillary draining lymph nodes of breast cancer patients. General findings and caveats noted by the study authors: A scenario in which most tumor T cells derive from the lymph node and then expand within tumor tissue was judged to be consistent with the data. Tumor and nontumor tissue repertoires were significantly more similar in luminal-like than in basal-like breast cancer. Tumor T-cell repertoires showed less diversity than lymph node repertoires and more diversity than nontumor tissue repertoires, and tumor T-cell repertoires showed preferential V and J gene usage. The study presented the conclusion that tumor T cells originate in lymph nodes as consistent with a hypothesis, not as something directly demonstrated.

The CDR3 runs 15 residues from the cysteine to the phenylalanine. The CDR3 DNA has 45 bases and is translated from base 1. CDR1 and CDR2 are read off the germline V gene as SGHNT and YENEEA. V loses 5 bases of germline sequence and J loses 6 bases, and the interval between the two ends is 17 bases. Sequencing relied on an Illumina HiSeq 2000. TCR beta chain libraries were generated by multiplex PCR amplification. High-throughput sequencing was used to analyze the amplified TCR beta chain products. TCRdb passed the public sequencing reads through fastp at Q25 and MiXCR, retaining productive beta sequences. Identical CDR3 protein sequences are pooled into one entry, listed with their most common genes and DNA. Recorded for this sample are approximately 130,000 distinct CDR3 sequences; about 22% of them occurred a single time. Around 2.6% of the sample goes to the ten largest clones.

Sequences were obtained from axillary lymph node tissue. The chain links TRBV11-3 with TRBJ1-3, and possibly TRBD1, on 5 matching bases. The TCR originated in a female donor with breast cancer. Some clones in this sample may be carry-over from other donors' samples. The CDR3 corresponds to CASSVTWDPANTIYF. The nucleotides read TGTGCCAGCAGCGTCACTTGGGACCCAGCAAACACCATATATTTT. The CDR3, completed at both ends by the reference TRBV11-3 and TRBJ1-3 genes, gives the full variable domain EAGVVQSPRYKIIEKKQPVAFWCNPISGHNTLYWYLQNLGQGPELLIRYENEEAVDDSQLPKDRFSAERLKGVDSTLKIQPAELGDSAVYLCASSVTWDPANTIYFGEGSWLTVV.